The 4 T cell receptor beta chains reported below all come from one sample, sequenced in a study of human T cells and chemical hapten exposure. TCRdb re-derived calls from the RACE reads in MiXCR, one entry per CDR3 protein. The sample shows under 45,000 distinct CDR3 sequences, 4.5% to 5.5% of them seen only once. This sample's time point: healthy volunteer bleed at 6 weeks. The total RNA was obtained from whole blood that was not fractionated. Material: whole blood. The receptor source for this set is a human donor in good health. Some clones in this sample may be carry-over from other donors' samples.

This clonotype was counted at least ten times. V usage is TRBV7-2 and J usage is TRBJ2-7, with D maybe TRBD2 (6 bases). Germline CDR1 and CDR2: SGHTA and FQGNSA. Deletions cut 4 bases from V and 4 bases from J, with 11 bases between. CDR3 length: 13 residues. CDR3 loop: CASSSLGGYEQYF. CDR3 bases: TGTGCCAGCAGCTCCCTTGGGGGGTACGAGCAGTACTTC.

This clonotype was seen many times. The V and J genes are TRBV10-3 and TRBJ2-1, with 10 bases fitting TRBD1. The CDR3 has 15 residues. Unmatched junction bases numbered 1, after V lost 2 bases and J lost 3 bases. Germline loops: CDR1 ENHRY, CDR2 SYGVKD. CDR3 sequence reads: CAISEGQGDYNEQFF. The CDR3 DNA is TGTGCCATCAGTGAGGGACAGGGGGACTACAATGAGCAGTTCTTC.

The sample holds a few counts of this clonotype. The V gene is TRBV5-1, the J gene TRBJ1-2; TRBD1 matches at 7 bases. The CDR3 has 14 residues. Trimming took 4 bases from V and 6 from J; bases not matched to a gene: 9. Germline assignment: CDR1 SGHRS and CDR2 YFSETQ. CDR3: CASSIDRALNGYTF. The DNA for the CDR3 is TGCGCCAGCAGCATAGACAGGGCTCTCAATGGCTACACCTTC.

This clonotype was detected a few times. This sequence joins TRBV4-1 and TRBJ2-5; 11 nucleotides agree with TRBD2. The CDR3 covers 16 residues. In germline, CDR1 is MGHRA, CDR2 YSYEKL. Losses at the gene ends were 1 base for V and 5 bases for J; bases not matched to a gene: 6. CDR3 in DNA: TGCGCCAGCAGCCAAGCTCTAGCGGGGGGTAAGGAGACCCAGTACTTC. This codes for CASSQALAGGKETQYF.